The clone carrying this T cell receptor (beta chain) appeared a single time. As yet, its antigen is unknown. The junction differs from germline at one of its ends, possibly a read error. TCR beta CDR3 regions were amplified from RNA transcripts. The HTBI primer set drove a first-round RT-PCR of the TCR CDR3. One entry per CDR3 protein results from TCRdb running MiXCR on the multiplex PCR reads. The profile shows nearly 600,000 distinct CDR3 sequences, approximately 15% of them singletons. The sample comes from a study of T cells in Graves' hyperthyroidism and ophthalmopathy. The study's findings and limits: Ophthalmopathy onset followed model prediction by a median about six months.

CDR1 and CDR2 (germline): LGHDT, YNNKEL (reference sequence). This CDR3 comprises 11 residues. PBMCs were collected from an approximately 9.2 ml volume of fresh peripheral blood. The TCR originated in a woman under 30 with Graves' ophthalmopathy. Sequenced sample: blood. This sequence joins TRBV3-1 and TRBJ2-1; TRBD1 matches at 7 bases. The CDR3 here is CASSLGGQVGF. CDR3 sequence (DNA): TGTGCCAGCAGTCTTGGCGGACAGGTAGGCTTC.